This T cell receptor beta chain was recorded in a study of blood T cell repertoires in COVID-19. On the study more broadly: The study drew acute and convalescent COVID-19 samples from the United States, Italy and Spain. Sample material is recorded as cDNA or gDNA derived from T cells, B-cell-depleted T cells, or PBMCs.

In the authors' methods: Reference gene primers were amplified, and this amplification served to estimate nucleated cell counts. The repertoire was sequenced with immunoSEQ multiplex PCR; TCRdb's copy has only in-frame clones and lacks some. The V and J calls and clone size are taken from that table; D and trimming were inferred from the DNA. The data show just over 650,000 clones, over 80% seen once. Remarks on this clone: Other nucleotide sequences from this sample produce the same CDR3.

The V end was cut by 0 bases, the J end by 3 bases, with 9 bases between. The CDR3 spans 14 residues. From germline, CDR1 is SGHRS and CDR2 YFSETQ. The TCR comes from a woman younger than 35 with acute or convalescent COVID-19. Sequencing used peripheral blood. This sequence joins TRBV5-1 and TRBJ1-1; D might be TRBD1 (5 bases). CDR3 region: CASSLVGGDTEAFF. CDR3 DNA: TGCGCCAGCAGCTTGGTGGGAGGGGACACTGAAGCTTTCTTT.